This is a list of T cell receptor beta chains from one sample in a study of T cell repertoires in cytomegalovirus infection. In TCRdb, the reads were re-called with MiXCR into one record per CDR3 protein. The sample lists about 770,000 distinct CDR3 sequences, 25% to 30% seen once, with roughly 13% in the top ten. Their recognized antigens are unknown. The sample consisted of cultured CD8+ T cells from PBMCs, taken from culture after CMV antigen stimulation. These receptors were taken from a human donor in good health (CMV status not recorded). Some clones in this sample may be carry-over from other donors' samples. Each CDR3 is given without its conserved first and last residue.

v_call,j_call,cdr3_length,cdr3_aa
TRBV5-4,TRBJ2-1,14,ASSTWTSGGWDEQF
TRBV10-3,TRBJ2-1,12,AISEPSRYNEQF
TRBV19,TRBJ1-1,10,ASSFRRTEAF
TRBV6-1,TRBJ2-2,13,ASSEWWGRTGELF
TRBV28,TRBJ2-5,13,ASRVGGFGQETQY
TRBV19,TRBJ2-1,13,ASSIMPAESNEQF
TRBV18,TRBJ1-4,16,ASSPPMATVTRNEKLF
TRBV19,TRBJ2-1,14,ASSPREGAAYNEQF
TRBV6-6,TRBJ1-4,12,ASSYLTVNEKLF
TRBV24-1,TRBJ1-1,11,ATSDAGNTEAF
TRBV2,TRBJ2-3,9,ASSSGYYEY
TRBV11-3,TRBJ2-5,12,ASSLGGLGETQY
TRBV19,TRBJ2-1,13,ASSYTGTLYNEQF
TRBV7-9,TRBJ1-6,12,ASSLASGNSPLH
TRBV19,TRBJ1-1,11,ASSISGPTEAF
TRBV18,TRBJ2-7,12,ASSQGQGPYEQY
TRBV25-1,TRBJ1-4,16,ASSEYPARRQDNEKLF
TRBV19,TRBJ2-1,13,ASSPHGGAGNEQF
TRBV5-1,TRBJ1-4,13,ASSPTGQGGEKQF
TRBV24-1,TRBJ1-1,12,ATRSGTANTEAF
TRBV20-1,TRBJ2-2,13,STPRGDPGTGELF
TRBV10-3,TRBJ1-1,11,AISETLNTEAF
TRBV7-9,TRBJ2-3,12,ASSLAKDTDTQY
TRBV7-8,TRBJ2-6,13,ASSQPNSGANVLT
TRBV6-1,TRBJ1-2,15,ASSPRRDIPGDYGYT
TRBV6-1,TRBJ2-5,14,ASSATHSGGERTQY
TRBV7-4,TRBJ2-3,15,ASSYPNRATSTDTQY
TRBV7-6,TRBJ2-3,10,ASSSDVPSRY
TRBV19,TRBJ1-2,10,AVGKRGYGYT
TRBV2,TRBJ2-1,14,ASSESAGFSYNEQF
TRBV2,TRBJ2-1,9,ASSPQAEQF
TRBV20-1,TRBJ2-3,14,SARAGRQRLTDTQY
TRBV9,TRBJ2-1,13,ASSVSGGVIDEQF
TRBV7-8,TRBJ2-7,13,ASSPGLAGEYEQY
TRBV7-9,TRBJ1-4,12,ASSWGQPNEKLF
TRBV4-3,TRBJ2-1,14,ASSQDRQGVDNEQF
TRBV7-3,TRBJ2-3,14,ASSPMRTGSIDTQY
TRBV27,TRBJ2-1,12,ASSLGGFYNEQF
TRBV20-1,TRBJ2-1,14,SARDSVRGHLDEQF
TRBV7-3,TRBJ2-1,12,ASSFVGPYNEQF
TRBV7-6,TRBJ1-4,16,ASSSGTQTLATNEKLF
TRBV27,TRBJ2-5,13,ASSSRQVDFETQY
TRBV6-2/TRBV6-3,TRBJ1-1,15,ASRTIYRDSLNTEAF
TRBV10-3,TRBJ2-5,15,AISERGSGGPQETQY
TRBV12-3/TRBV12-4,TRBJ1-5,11,ASSFDTPFPQH
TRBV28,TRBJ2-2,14,ASSLLEGVNTGELF
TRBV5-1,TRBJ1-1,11,ASSFWMNTEAF
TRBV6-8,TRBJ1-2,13,ASRYPPGQGSGYT
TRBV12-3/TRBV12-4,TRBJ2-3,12,ASSAPRAPDTQY
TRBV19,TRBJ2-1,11,ASSIMGAHEQF
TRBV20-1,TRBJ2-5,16,SARVFLLDRATQETQY
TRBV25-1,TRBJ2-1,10,ASSEYGVEQF
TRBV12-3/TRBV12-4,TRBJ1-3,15,ASSQFRDPNSGNTIY
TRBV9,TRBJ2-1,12,ASMGVLGRGEQF
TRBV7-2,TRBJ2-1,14,ASSLVTSRGRNEQF
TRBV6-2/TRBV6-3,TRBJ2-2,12,ASSSLARTGELF
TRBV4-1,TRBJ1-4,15,ASSQALFRQGAEKLF
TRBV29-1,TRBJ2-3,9,SGHSTDTQY
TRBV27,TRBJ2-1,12,ASRPQGSYNEQF
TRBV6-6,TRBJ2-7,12,ASSALGHPYEQY